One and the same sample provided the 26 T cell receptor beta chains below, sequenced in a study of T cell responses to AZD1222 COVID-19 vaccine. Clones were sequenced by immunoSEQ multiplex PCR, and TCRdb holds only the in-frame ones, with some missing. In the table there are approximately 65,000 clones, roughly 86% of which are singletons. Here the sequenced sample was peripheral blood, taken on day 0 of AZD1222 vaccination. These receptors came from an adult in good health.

The CDR3 here is CASTRELFF. The CDR3 region has the DNA TGTGCCAGCACTCGGGAGCTGTTTTTT. The V call is TRBV12-3 or TRBV12-4, the J call TRBJ2-2; no firm D call. Trimming removed 7 bases from V and 9 bases from J, with 3 bases in between. CDR3 length: 9 residues.

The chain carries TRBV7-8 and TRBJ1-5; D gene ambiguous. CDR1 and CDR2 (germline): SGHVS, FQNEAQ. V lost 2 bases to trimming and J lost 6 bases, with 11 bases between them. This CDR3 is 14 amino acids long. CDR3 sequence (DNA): TGTGCCAGCAGCTTACGGGGTAGAGGTCAGCCCCAGCATTTT. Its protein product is CASSLRGRGQPQHF.

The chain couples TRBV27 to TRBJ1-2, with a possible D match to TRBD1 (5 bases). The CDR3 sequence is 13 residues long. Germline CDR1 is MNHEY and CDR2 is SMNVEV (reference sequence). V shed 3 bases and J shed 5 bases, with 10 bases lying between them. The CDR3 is CASSFGRGYGYTF. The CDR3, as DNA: TGTGCCAGCAGTTTCGGGCGGGGGTATGGCTACACCTTC.

CDR3 sequence (DNA): TGTGCCAGCAGTTACTCGGGGAACTATGGCTACACCTTC. Encoded protein: CASSYSGNYGYTF. The chain is built from TRBV6-5 and TRBJ1-2; D is unclear. Germline V gives CDR1 MNHEY, CDR2 SVGAGI. The V end lost 0 bases, the J end lost 2 bases, and 4 bases lay between the germline ends. The CDR3 loop spans 13 amino acids.

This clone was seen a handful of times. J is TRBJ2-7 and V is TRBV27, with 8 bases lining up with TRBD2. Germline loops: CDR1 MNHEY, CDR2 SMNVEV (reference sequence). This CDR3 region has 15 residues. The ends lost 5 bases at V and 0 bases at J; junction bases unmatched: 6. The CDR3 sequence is CASSQAGVPSYEQYF. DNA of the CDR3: TGTGCCAGCAGTCAAGCGGGAGTACCCTCCTACGAGCAGTACTTC.

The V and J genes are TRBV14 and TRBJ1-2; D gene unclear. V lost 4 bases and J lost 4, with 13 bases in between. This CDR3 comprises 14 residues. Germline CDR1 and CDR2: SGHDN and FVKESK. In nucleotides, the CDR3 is TGTGCCAGCAGCCTAAGCCAGGCAAGCTATGGCTACACCTTC. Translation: CASSLSQASYGYTF.

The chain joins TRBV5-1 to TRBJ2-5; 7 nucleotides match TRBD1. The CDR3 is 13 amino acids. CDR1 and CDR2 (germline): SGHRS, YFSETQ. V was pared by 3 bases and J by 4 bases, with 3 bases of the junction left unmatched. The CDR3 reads CASSWGQRETQYF. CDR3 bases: TGCGCCAGCAGCTGGGGACAGAGAGAGACCCAGTACTTC.

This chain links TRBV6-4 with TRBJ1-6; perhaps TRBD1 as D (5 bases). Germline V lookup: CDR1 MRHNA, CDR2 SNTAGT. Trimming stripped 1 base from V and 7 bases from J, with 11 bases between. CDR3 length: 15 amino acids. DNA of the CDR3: TGTGCCAGCAGTGACTGGGGGGGTAGGAATTCACCCCTCCACTTT. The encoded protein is CASSDWGGRNSPLHF.

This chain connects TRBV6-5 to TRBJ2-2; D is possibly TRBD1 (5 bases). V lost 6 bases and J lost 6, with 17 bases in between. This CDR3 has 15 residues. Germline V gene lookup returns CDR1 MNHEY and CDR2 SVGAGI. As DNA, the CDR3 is TGTGCCAGCAGGAACAGGATTAGGGTTGCCGGGGAGCTGTTTTTT. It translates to CASRNRIRVAGELFF.

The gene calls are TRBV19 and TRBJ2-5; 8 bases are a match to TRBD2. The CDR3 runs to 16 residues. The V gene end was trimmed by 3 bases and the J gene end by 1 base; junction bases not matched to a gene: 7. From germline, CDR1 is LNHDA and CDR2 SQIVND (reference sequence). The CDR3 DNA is TGTGCCAGTAGTATGATGGCTAGCGGGTCCCAAGAGACCCAGTACTTC. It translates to CASSMMASGSQETQYF.

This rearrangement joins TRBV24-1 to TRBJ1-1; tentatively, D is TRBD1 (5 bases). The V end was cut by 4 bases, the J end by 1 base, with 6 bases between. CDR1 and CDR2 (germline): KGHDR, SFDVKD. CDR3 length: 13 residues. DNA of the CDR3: TGTGCCACCAGTGAGCAGGGGAACACTGAAGCTTTCTTT. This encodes CATSEQGNTEAFF.

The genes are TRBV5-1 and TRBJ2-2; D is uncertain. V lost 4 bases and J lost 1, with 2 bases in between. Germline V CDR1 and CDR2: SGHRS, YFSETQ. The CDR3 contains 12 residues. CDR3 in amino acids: CASSLNTGELFF. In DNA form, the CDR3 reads TGCGCCAGCAGCCTGAACACCGGGGAGCTGTTTTTT.

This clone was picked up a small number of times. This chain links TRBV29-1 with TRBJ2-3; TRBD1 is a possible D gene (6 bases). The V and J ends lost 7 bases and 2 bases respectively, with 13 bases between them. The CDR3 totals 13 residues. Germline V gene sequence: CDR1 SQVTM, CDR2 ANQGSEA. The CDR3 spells CSARGRSTDTQYF. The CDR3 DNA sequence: TGCAGCGCCAGGGGACGGTCCACAGATACGCAGTATTTT.

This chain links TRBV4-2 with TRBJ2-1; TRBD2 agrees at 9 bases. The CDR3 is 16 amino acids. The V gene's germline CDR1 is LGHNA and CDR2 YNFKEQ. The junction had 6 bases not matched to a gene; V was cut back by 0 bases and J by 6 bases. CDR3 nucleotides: TGTGCCAGCAGCCAAGAAGGCGGGAGGGCCATCAATGAGCAGTTCTTC. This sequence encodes CASSQEGGRAINEQFF.

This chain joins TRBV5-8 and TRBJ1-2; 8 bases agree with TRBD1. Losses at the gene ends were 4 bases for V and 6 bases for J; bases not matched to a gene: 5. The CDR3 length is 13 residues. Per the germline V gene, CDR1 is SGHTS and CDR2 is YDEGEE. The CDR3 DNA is TGTGCCAGCAGCCCGGACAGGGTTCATGGCTACACCTTC. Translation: CASSPDRVHGYTF. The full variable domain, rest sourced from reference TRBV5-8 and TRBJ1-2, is EAGVTQSPTHLIKTRGQQATLRCSPISGHTSVYWYQQALGLGLQFLLWYDEGEERNRGNFPPRFSGRQFPNYSSELNVNALELEDSALYLCASSPDRVHGYTFGSGTRLTVV.

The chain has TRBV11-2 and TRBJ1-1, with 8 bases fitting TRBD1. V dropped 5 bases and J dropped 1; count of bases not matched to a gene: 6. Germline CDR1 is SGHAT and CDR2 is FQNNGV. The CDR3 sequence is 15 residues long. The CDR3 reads CASSKPGTGNTEAFF. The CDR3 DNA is TGTGCCAGCAGCAAGCCCGGGACAGGGAACACTGAAGCTTTCTTT.

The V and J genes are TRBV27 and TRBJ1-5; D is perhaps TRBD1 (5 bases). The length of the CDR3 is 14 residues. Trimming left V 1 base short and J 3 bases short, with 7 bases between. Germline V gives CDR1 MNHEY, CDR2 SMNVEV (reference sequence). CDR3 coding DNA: TGTGCCAGCAGTTTATTGGGGGACAATCAGCCCCAGCATTTT. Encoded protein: CASSLLGDNQPQHF.

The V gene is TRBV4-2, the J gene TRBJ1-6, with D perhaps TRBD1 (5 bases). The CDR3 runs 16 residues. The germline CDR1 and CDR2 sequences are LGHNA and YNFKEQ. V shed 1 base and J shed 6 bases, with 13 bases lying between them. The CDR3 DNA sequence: TGTGCCAGCAGCCAAGGAACTCCGGGACCTAATTCACCCCTCCACTTT. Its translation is CASSQGTPGPNSPLHF.

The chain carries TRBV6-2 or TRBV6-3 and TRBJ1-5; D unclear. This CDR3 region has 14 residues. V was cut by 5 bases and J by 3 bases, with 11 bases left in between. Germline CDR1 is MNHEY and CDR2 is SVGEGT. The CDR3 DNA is TGTGCCAGCAGTCTAGGATTCCTCAATCAGCCCCAGCATTTT. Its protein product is CASSLGFLNQPQHF.

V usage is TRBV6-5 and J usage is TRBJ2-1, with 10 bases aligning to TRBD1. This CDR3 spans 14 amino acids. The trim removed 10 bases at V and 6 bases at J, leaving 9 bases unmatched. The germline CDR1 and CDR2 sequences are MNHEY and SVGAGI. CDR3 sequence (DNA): TGTGCCACTTCCCGGACAGGGGGAATCAATGAGCAGTTCTTC. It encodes CATSRTGGINEQFF.

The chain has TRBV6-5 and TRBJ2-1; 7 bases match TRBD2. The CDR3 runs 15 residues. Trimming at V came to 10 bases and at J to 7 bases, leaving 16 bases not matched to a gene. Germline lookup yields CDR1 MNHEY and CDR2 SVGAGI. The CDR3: CATQGLGGSGNEQFF. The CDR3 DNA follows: TGTGCCACCCAAGGGCTTGGCGGGAGTGGAAATGAGCAGTTCTTC.

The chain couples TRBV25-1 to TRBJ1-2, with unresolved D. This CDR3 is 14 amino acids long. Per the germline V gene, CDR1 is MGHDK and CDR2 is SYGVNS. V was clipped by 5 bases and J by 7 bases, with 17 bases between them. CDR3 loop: CASSKGRSGGGYTF. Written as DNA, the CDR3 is TGTGCCAGCAGTAAGGGCAGGTCAGGAGGTGGCTACACCTTC.

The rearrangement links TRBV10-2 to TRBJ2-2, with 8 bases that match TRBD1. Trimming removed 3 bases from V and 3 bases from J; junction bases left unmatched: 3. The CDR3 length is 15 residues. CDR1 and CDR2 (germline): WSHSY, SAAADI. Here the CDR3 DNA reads TGCGCCAGCAGTGATCCGGACAGGGACACCGGGGAGCTGTTTTTT. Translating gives CASSDPDRDTGELFF.

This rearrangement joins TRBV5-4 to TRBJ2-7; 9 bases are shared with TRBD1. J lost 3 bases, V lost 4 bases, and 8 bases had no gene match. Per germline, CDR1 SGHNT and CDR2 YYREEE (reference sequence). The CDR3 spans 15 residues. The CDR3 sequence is CASSPAKTGGYEQYF. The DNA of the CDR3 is TGTGCCAGCAGCCCGGCGAAGACAGGGGGCTACGAGCAGTACTTC.

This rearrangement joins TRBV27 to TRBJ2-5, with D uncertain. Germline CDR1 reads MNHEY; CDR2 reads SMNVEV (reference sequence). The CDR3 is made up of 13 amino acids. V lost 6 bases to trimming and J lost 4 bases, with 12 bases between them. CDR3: CASSPWSRETQYF. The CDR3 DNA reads TGTGCCAGCAGCCCGTGGAGTCGAGAGACCCAGTACTTC.

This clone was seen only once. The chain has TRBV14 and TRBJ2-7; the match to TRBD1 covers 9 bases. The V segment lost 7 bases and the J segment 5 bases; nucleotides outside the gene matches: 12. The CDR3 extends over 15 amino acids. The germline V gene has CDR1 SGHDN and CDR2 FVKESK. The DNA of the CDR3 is TGTGCCAGCAACGGAATCGGGACAGGGTACGACGAGCAGTACTTC. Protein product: CASNGIGTGYDEQYF.